This is a list of T cell receptor beta chains from one sample in a study of T cell responses to AZD1222 COVID-19 vaccine. Data came from immunoSEQ multiplex PCR; TCRdb stores just in-frame clones and leaves some out. The sample has 180,000 or so clones, just over 90% seen once. The material was peripheral blood, obtained on day 0 of AZD1222 vaccination. The receptors stem from an adult in good health. Both conserved end residues are part of each CDR3. A D gene is named only where the DNA matches it firmly. Size is omitted from some rows. Given values are once, few, many or a class for expanded clones.

j_call clone_size d_call v_call cdr3_aa cdr3_nt
TRBJ1-5 NA NA TRBV5-8 CASSSPTALQPQHF TGTGCCAGCAGCTCGCCGACTGCCTTGCAGCCCCAGCATTTT
TRBJ1-1 NA NA TRBV11-3 CASSTQGDKEAFF TGTGCCAGCAGCACCCAAGGGGACAAAGAAGCTTTCTTT
TRBJ1-2 few NA TRBV13 CASRDPTAGKGYTF TGTGCCAGCAGAGACCCTACAGCGGGGAAAGGCTACACCTTC
TRBJ1-2 NA NA TRBV15 CATSRVGSLGYTF TGTGCCACCAGCAGAGTCGGTTCCCTTGGCTACACCTTC
TRBJ2-5 NA NA TRBV11-3 CASSVTVVETQYF TGTGCCAGCAGTGTGACAGTAGTAGAGACCCAGTACTTC
TRBJ1-1 NA NA TRBV10-1 CASSPTLLAPNGITEAFF TGCGCCAGCAGCCCTACCCTCTTGGCCCCCAACGGAATCACTGAAGCTTTCTTT
TRBJ1-2 NA NA TRBV5-5 CASTEFNGLGYGYTF TGTGCCAGCACCGAATTTAACGGTTTGGGCTATGGCTACACCTTC
TRBJ2-5 NA NA TRBV24-1 CATSDLPPKETQYF TGTGCCACCAGTGATCTTCCGCCCAAAGAGACCCAGTACTTC
TRBJ2-1 NA NA TRBV3-1/TRBV3-2 CASSPSPHNEQFF TGTGCCAGCAGCCCTAGCCCCCACAATGAGCAGTTCTTC
TRBJ1-2 few NA TRBV12-3/TRBV12-4 CASSSAGVGYTF TGTGCCAGCAGTTCTGCAGGGGTTGGCTACACCTTC
TRBJ2-7 NA NA TRBV29-1 CSVGSSYEQYF TGCAGCGTTGGGAGCAGCTACGAGCAGTACTTC
TRBJ2-7 NA TRBD2 TRBV7-9 CASSAGLAGAGEQYF TGTGCCAGCAGCGCAGGACTAGCGGGAGCTGGCGAGCAGTACTTC
TRBJ1-1 NA NA TRBV12-5 CASGPGGFGTEAFF TGTGCTAGTGGTCCCGGAGGTTTCGGCACTGAAGCTTTCTTT
TRBJ1-1 NA NA TRBV2 CASSRDGRTEAFF TGTGCCAGCAGCCGAGATGGTCGGACTGAAGCTTTCTTT
TRBJ1-2 once NA TRBV30 CACPGGLSNYGYTF TGTGCCTGCCCCGGGGGGCTATCTAACTATGGCTACACCTTC
TRBJ2-5 NA NA TRBV2 CASRRVGAQGTEETQYF TGTGCCAGCCGGAGGGTGGGGGCACAGGGAACCGAAGAGACCCAGTACTTC
TRBJ2-3 NA NA TRBV11-2 CASSAYTDTQYF TGTGCCAGCAGCGCCTACACAGATACGCAGTATTTT
TRBJ1-5 NA NA TRBV27 CASREVGNQPQHF TGTGCCAGCAGAGAGGTTGGCAATCAGCCCCAGCATTTT
TRBJ2-5 NA NA TRBV4-2 CASSQAWVGEAGQETQYF TGTGCCAGCAGCCAAGCCTGGGTGGGGGAGGCGGGACAAGAGACCCAGTACTTC
TRBJ2-1 NA NA TRBV19 CASSIDGSSYNEQFF TGTGCCAGTAGTATTGACGGAAGCTCCTACAATGAGCAGTTCTTC
TRBJ2-7 NA TRBD2 TRBV27 CASSLSASGRYEQYF TGTGCCAGCAGTCTGTCGGCTAGCGGGAGGTATGAGCAGTACTTC
TRBJ2-1 NA TRBD2 TRBV6-2/TRBV6-3 CASSPLKAGGRREQFF TGTGCCAGCAGTCCCCTCAAAGCGGGGGGGCGGAGGGAGCAGTTCTTC
TRBJ1-6 NA TRBD1 TRBV6-1 CASSATGTGLFSYNSPLHF TGTGCCAGCAGTGCCACCGGGACAGGGTTATTCAGCTATAATTCACCCCTCCACTTT
TRBJ2-2 NA NA TRBV5-1 CASSSKQGFDAGELFF TGCGCCAGCAGCTCTAAGCAGGGGTTTGATGCCGGGGAGCTGTTTTTT
TRBJ1-2 NA NA TRBV12-3/TRBV12-4 CASSLELYGYTF TGTGCCAGCAGTTTAGAACTCTATGGCTACACCTTC
TRBJ1-6 NA NA TRBV10-3 CAISESTSPLHF TGTGCCATCAGTGAGTCGACTTCACCCCTCCACTTT
TRBJ2-3 NA NA TRBV5-1 CASSFKYRTEGTDTQYF TGCGCCAGCAGCTTTAAGTACAGGACTGAAGGTACAGATACGCAGTATTTT
TRBJ2-1 NA NA TRBV7-9 CASSPRTILADNEQFF TGTGCCAGCAGCCCCCGTACTATACTAGCCGACAATGAGCAGTTCTTC
TRBJ1-2 NA NA TRBV3-1/TRBV3-2 CASSGGPSLRRGYTF TGTGCCAGCTCTGGGGGACCGTCCCTCCGGAGGGGCTACACCTTC
TRBJ1-1 NA TRBD1 TRBV19 CASSIDNRGRETKDTEAFF TGTGCCAGTAGTATAGATAACAGGGGAAGGGAAACAAAGGACACTGAAGCTTTCTTT
TRBJ1-2 NA NA TRBV5-1 CASSPGTGGNGYTF TGCGCCAGCAGCCCGGGGACGGGCGGAAATGGCTACACCTTC
TRBJ1-6 NA NA TRBV5-1 CASSRNSGASFDSPLHF TGCGCCAGCAGCCGTAATTCAGGGGCCAGTTTTGATTCACCCCTCCACTTT
TRBJ2-5 NA NA TRBV3-1/TRBV3-2 CASSQSGLSQETQYF TGTGCCAGCAGCCAATCCGGACTTTCCCAAGAGACCCAGTACTTC
TRBJ1-1 NA NA TRBV12-3/TRBV12-4 CASTPNEGNVAFF TGTGCCAGCACCCCGAATGAGGGGAACGTGGCTTTCTTT
TRBJ2-7 NA TRBD1 TRBV18 CASSPRGQHYEQYF TGTGCCAGCTCACCACGGGGACAGCACTACGAGCAGTACTTC
TRBJ1-1 NA NA TRBV18 CASSPATNTEAFF TGTGCCAGCTCCCCAGCGACGAACACTGAAGCTTTCTTT
TRBJ1-3 once NA TRBV5-1 CASSLGSIGNTIYF TGCGCCAGCAGCTTGGGGTCCATAGGAAACACCATATATTTT
TRBJ1-2 NA TRBD1 TRBV12-3/TRBV12-4 CASSLMGTAETF TGTGCCAGCAGTTTAATGGGGACAGCGGAAACCTTC
TRBJ1-1 NA NA TRBV27 CASSLNRAGTEAFF TGTGCCAGCAGTTTGAACAGGGCGGGCACTGAAGCTTTCTTT
TRBJ1-5 NA TRBD1 TRBV19 CASSPGTAPGGHQPQHF TGTGCCAGTAGTCCCGGGACAGCCCCTGGGGGGCATCAGCCCCAGCATTTT
TRBJ1-5 NA NA TRBV10-3 CATGRNQPQHF TGTGCCACAGGACGTAATCAGCCCCAGCATTTT
TRBJ2-1 NA TRBD2 TRBV7-8 CASSLSGLAGEQFF TGTGCCAGCAGCTTATCGGGACTAGCCGGTGAGCAGTTCTTC